This T cell receptor (beta chain) was observed in a study of T cells in Graves' hyperthyroidism and ophthalmopathy (dated by TCRdb to the late 2010s). General notes on the study: Peripheral blood samples were taken at initial diagnosis, before any treatment was given. In several Graves' hyperthyroidism patients, the study also compared T-cell repertoires from thyroid tissue with T-cell repertoires from blood. The 100 discovery patients were divided at random into training and test sets in a 7:3 ratio. Once sampling was done, hyperthyroidism patients were given methimazole at a starting dose of 30 mg daily, whereas ophthalmopathy patients were given high-dose intravenous methylprednisolone. According to the paper, TCR Vbeta CDR3 sequencing was carried out on some 130 peripheral blood samples, which came from fewer than 50 ophthalmopathy, approximately 78 hyperthyroidism and some 17 progressor patients. To identify TCR V-J signatures that set the groups apart, the researchers used a discovery cohort of 90 to 100 patients, made up of under 50 with Graves' ophthalmopathy and some 55 with stable Graves' hyperthyroidism. An independent validation cohort of around 19 hyperthyroidism patients and 17 patients who later progressed to ophthalmopathy tested prospective prediction of ophthalmopathy. Study-level results and caveats: A 13 V-J signature model separated ophthalmopathy from stable hyperthyroidism, with about 90% sensitivity and about 81% specificity in cross-validation and 80%/75% in testing. No statistical method was used to fix the sample size in advance, and group allocation was not hidden from the investigators. In validation, the model predicted progression to ophthalmopathy with about 71% sensitivity and approximately 78% specificity, a median of around six months before onset. Most expanded thyroid clonotypes (frequency above 0.001) were also found in blood, which suggests that blood repertoires may mirror thyroid immune responses.

Stable Graves' hyperthyroidism was defined as no progression to ophthalmopathy during 18 months of follow-up. Hyperthyroidism patients were newly diagnosed, with disease duration under 2 months, and aged 18 to 65 years. The study excluded patients with uncontrolled infections, other autoimmune diseases, pregnancy or lactation. Diagnoses were based on clinical symptoms, serum thyroxine and TRAb, thyroid ultrasound and orbital computed tomography. PBMCs were isolated from approximately 10 ml of fresh peripheral blood by Ficoll-Paque density gradient centrifugation. Total RNA was extracted with Trizol reagent, and quality was checked on an Agilent 2100 Bioanalyzer. The TCR beta CDR3 regions were amplified from RNA transcripts. A first-round RT-PCR of the TCR CDR3 used the HTBI primer set with the Qiagen OneStep RT-PCR kit. A second multiplex PCR round built the libraries, followed by size selection and purification. The libraries were sequenced on an Illumina HiSeq2000 using paired-end 100 bp reads. The original methods were these. SOAPnuke was used to process the raw data, throwing out any read that contained adapters or uncalled bases, had a mean Phred below 15, or lacked an exact constant-primer or identifier match. High-quality paired reads were merged with COPE v1.2.5, and unique nucleotide sequences were defined as clonotypes. MiTCR v1.1 was used to align clonotypes to the IMGT TRBV, TRBD and TRBJ reference segments. The analysis was restricted to V-J combinations with a frequency above 0.0001, which together covered 99.2% of the repertoires. A TCS score was defined as the ratio of F50 (clonal expansion) to E x V (chaos), with BLOSUM62-based TCRdist applied between CDR3 peptides within each V-J. Welch's t-statistics and random forest reduced some 510 V-J features to around 14, which were used in a naive Bayes classifier (R e1071). TCRdb's own reprocessing of the public reads used fastp at Q25 and MiXCR and kept productive beta chains. When rows share a CDR3 protein, they turn into one entry using the most common DNA and genes. V and J calls and clone size were set by TCRdb, not the authors. This sample comprises around 180,000 distinct CDR3 sequences, over 15% of them detected only once. The ten largest make up roughly 28% of the sample.

This clonotype was seen many times. Its antigen remains unidentified. The sample holds no much larger clone one base away, and base qualities are not on file. At the junction V is shortened by 8 bases and J by 0 bases, with 10 bases in between. From cysteine to phenylalanine, the CDR3 is 14 amino acids long. The sequence is cut down to CDR3 DNA, 42 bases in frame from base 1. Based on the germline V gene (reference sequence), the CDR1 and CDR2 sequences are LNHNV and YYDKDF. The source is a woman between 50 and 59 years old with Graves' hyperthyroidism. Specimen: blood. This sequence uses TRBV15 and TRBJ2-2, with a tentative D gene TRBD1 over 5 matching bases. Read as DNA, the sequence is TGTGCCACCGGTCAGGGATCGAACACCGGGGAGCTGTTTTTT. It encodes CATGQGSNTGELFF.